The source of this TCR beta chain is a study of blood T cell repertoires in COVID-19. Study background: Both acute and convalescent COVID-19 samples were obtained from the United States, Italy and Spain.

Here immunoSEQ multiplex PCR was the method, and the copy in TCRdb shows in-frame clones only, minus some. Of roughly 330,000 clones in the sample, approximately 85% were seen once. The CDR3 runs 18 residues. CDR1 and CDR2 from the germline V gene are SGHTA and FQGTGA. Trimming removed 8 bases from V and 8 bases from J; junction bases left unmatched: 18. The receptor was derived from a woman in her forties or fifties with acute or convalescent COVID-19. The chain links TRBV7-3 to TRBJ2-1; 13 nucleotides align to TRBD2. The material sequenced was peripheral blood. The CDR3 coding sequence is TGTGCCAGCTCCTTGGGGACTAGCGGGATACTGGCGAGCGATGAGCAGTTCTTC. This sequence encodes CASSLGTSGILASDEQFF.